Below, 5 T cell receptor beta chains from the same sample are listed, as sequenced in a study of tissue T cells after allogeneic stem cell transplantation. The protocol was immunoSEQ multiplex PCR, while the TCRdb copy is restricted to in-frame clones and leaves out a portion. The data contain some 47,000 clones, approximately 70% of them singletons. The sample comprised sorted cells pooled from one or two spleens. The receptors derive from a pool of C57BL/6 mice in good health.

Concerning this clone: These gene names are mouse names. The read falls 1 residue short of the CDR3 end, and the missing part is taken from the germline J gene. The rearrangement joins TRBV19 to TRBJ2-7; 8 positions agree with TRBD2. The CDR3 runs 16 residues. Per the germline V gene, CDR1 is FNHDT and CDR2 is SITEND (reference sequence). J gave up 0 bases and V 4 bases, and 9 bases lay outside the gene matches. CDR3 sequence reads: CASSPRTGPSSYEQYF. Partial CDR3 DNA: TGTGCCAGCAGTCCCCGGACTGGGCCAAGCTCCTATGAACAGTAC.

With respect to this clone: Gene names and germline refer to mouse. The read comes to an end 1 residue before the CDR3 does, leaving the germline J gene to fill in the end. This chain uses TRBV13-2 with TRBJ2-1, with 9 nucleotides matching TRBD2. The CDR3 is made up of 15 amino acids. The trim removed 6 bases at V and 0 bases at J, leaving 4 bases unmatched. Germline CDR1 and CDR2: NNHNN and SYGAGS (reference sequence). The chain's CDR3 is CASARTGVNYAEQFF. The part of the CDR3 DNA that was read is TGTGCCAGCGCCCGGACTGGGGTTAACTATGCTGAGCAGTTC.

With regard to this clone: The genes and germline here are from mouse. The sequenced fragment ends 1 residue before the CDR3 boundary, so the rest is inferred from the germline J gene. V and J are TRBV3 and TRBJ2-4; TRBD2 matches at 9 bases. CDR3 length equals 15 residues. Trimming removed 5 bases from V and 0 bases from J; junction bases left unmatched: 3. Germline V CDR1 and CDR2: SNHLY, FYNGKV (reference sequence). This CDR3 reads CASSRLGVSQNTLYF. The part of the CDR3 DNA that was read is TGTGCCAGCAGCAGACTGGGGGTTAGTCAAAACACCTTGTAC.

This clone was detected a few times. Mouse gene names and germline throughout. This CDR3 reads CTCSAGLSNERLFF. The CDR3 bases that were read are TGCACCTGCAGTGCGGGGCTTTCCAACGAAAGATTATTT. The chain is built from TRBV1 and TRBJ1-4, with D maybe TRBD1 (5 bases). From the germline J gene comes the end of the CDR3, since the read stops 1 residue before it. The V gene's germline CDR1 is NSQYPW and CDR2 LRSPGD (reference sequence). This CDR3 spans 14 amino acids. The V gene lost 3 bases and the J gene lost 0 bases, with 5 bases spanning the gap.

A few counts support this clone. A read error may produce the germline difference seen at one junction end. Gene names are the mouse ones. The CDR3 goes on 1 residue after the read ends, and that part is filled in from the germline J gene. The genes are TRBV20 and TRBJ2-7; 14 positions agree with TRBD2. Germline values: CDR1 GFQATS, CDR2 STVNSAI. The CDR3 length is 13 residues. The CDR3 is CGAWDWGGAEQYF. Partial CDR3 DNA: TGTGGTGCTTGGGACTGGGGGGGCGCTGAACAGTAC.